Sequencing of this T cell receptor beta chain was carried out in a study of T cell responses to AZD1222 COVID-19 vaccine. A note on this clone: Antigen specificity is unknown.

The CDR3 runs 14 residues. Trimming left V 5 bases short and J 5 bases short, with 15 bases between. CDR1 SGHTA and CDR2 FQGTGA come from the germline V gene. The data were produced by immunoSEQ multiplex PCR, yet TCRdb's version contains in-frame clones alone and is incomplete. The repertoire includes about 15,000 clones, about 80% of them detected once, and about 14% sits in the top ten. Study results and caveats: Of the AZD1222 recipients, only five to seven were seropositive at baseline. Clonal diversity was possibly underestimated; the donors were predominantly white British and more often female.

Pooling was applied to second doses at about 4 or about 12 weeks. The V and J genes are TRBV7-3 and TRBJ1-1, with D possibly being TRBD1 (5 bases). This clonotype was obtained from an adult who received the AZD1222 COVID-19 vaccine. The sample in question was peripheral blood, obtained 28 days after the second AZD1222 dose. CDR3 residues: CASSPTPGGTEAFF. The CDR3 DNA follows: TGTGCCAGCAGCCCGACTCCCGGGGGGACTGAAGCTTTCTTT.